This T cell receptor beta chain was captured by sequencing in a study of regulatory T cells in long-lasting Graves disease. Study observations and caveats: Shared public clonotypes totalled approximately 3,000 in persistent patients, compared with approximately 970 in new patients.

This clonotype was picked up many times. Its target is not known. Time point reported: newly diagnosed GD, antithyroid drugs for less than 3 months. The TCR library was prepared using RNA isolated from PBMCs. The peripheral blood volume drawn was around 10 milliliters, and it was collected into EDTA tubes. In building TCR beta libraries, iRepertoire HTBI primers were used together with Arm-PCR of CDR3 regions. Using its own MiXCR run on the multiplex PCR reads, TCRdb lists one record per CDR3 protein. The sample yields under 300,000 distinct CDR3 sequences, roughly a fifth seen once. Per germline, CDR1 SGHDT and CDR2 YYEEEE. The CDR3 has 15 amino acids. V was pared by 3 bases and J by 1 base, with 3 bases of the junction left unmatched.

The chain couples TRBV5-6 to TRBJ2-1; TRBD2 agrees at 8 bases. The sequences come from peripheral blood mononuclear cells (PBMCs), collected at new diagnosis, from a patient treated with antithyroid drugs. The source is a female donor with Graves disease. The CDR3 loop reads CASSYSGASYNEQFF. CDR3 DNA: TGTGCCAGCAGCTATAGCGGGGCGTCCTACAATGAGCAGTTCTTC.